The entry below gives a single T cell receptor (beta chain) sequence along with its context. What it recognizes is unknown. These data are taken from a study of T cells after yellow fever vaccination. Points from the study as a whole: Detected again after the booster were most primary-vaccination clones, at 95% to 98% CD4 and 88% CD8.

UMIs and a universal primer site were added when TCR cDNA was made by 5'RACE template switching. TCRdb passed the 5' RACE reads through MiXCR, listing each CDR3 protein once. Of roughly 250,000 distinct CDR3 sequences in the sample, over 10% were seen once. V trimming: 5 bases; J trimming: 9 bases; junction bases outside the gene matches: 9. This CDR3 has 13 residues. Germline values: CDR1 KGHSH, CDR2 LQKENI. The rearrangement uses TRBV18 and TRBJ2-5, with 7 bases identical to TRBD1. The sequencing here drew on CD4+ T cells sorted from PBMCs, taken 45 days after the yellow fever booster vaccination. The receptor's source is a man aged 25-45 years who received the YFV17D yellow fever vaccine. CDR3 nucleotide sequence: TGTGCCAGCTCAGAGGACAGGATGGAGGCCCAGTACTTC. Translation gives CASSEDRMEAQYF. Drawing the rest from reference TRBV18 and TRBJ2-5, the complete variable domain is NAGVMQNPRHLVRRRGQEARLRCSPMKGHSHVYWYRQLPEEGLKFMVYLQKENIIDESGMPKERFSAEFPKEGPSILRIQQVVRGDSAAYFCASSEDRMEAQYFGPGTRLLVL.